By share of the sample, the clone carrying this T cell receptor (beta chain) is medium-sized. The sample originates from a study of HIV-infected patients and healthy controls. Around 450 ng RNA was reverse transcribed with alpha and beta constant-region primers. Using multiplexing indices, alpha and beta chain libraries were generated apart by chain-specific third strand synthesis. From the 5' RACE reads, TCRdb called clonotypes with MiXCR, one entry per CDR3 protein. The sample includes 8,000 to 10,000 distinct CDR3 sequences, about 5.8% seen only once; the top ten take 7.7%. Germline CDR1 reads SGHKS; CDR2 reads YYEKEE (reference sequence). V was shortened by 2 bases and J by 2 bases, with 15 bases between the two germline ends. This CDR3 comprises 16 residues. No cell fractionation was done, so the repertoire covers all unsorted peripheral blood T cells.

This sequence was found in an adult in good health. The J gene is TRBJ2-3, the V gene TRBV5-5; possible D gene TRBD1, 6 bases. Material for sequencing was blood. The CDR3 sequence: CASSFRKTGVTDTQYF. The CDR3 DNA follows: TGTGCCAGCAGCTTCAGGAAGACAGGTGTCACAGATACGCAGTATTTT.